The rows below give T cell receptor beta chains drawn from one sample of a study of T cell responses to AZD1222 COVID-19 vaccine. Repertoires were generated with immunoSEQ multiplex PCR, while TCRdb's copy carries only in-frame clones and drops some. Of roughly 150,000 clones listed, 85% to 95% are singletons. The sample was peripheral blood, taken on day 0 of AZD1222 vaccination. Source of these receptors: an adult in good health. CDR3s include the opening cysteine and the closing phenylalanine or tryptophan. A D gene is named only where the DNA matches it firmly. Not every row has a clone size; where given, it reads once, few, many or a size class.

CDR3 DNA: TGTGCCAGCAGTCCCGGCCCTTACAATGAGCAGTTCTTC; CDR3 protein: CASSPGPYNEQFF; D gene: NA; V gene: TRBV6-2/TRBV6-3; J gene: TRBJ2-1; clone size: NA
CDR3 DNA: TGTGCCATACGTGATAGGGTAGCGGGGGGGCGAGAGACCCAGTACTTC; CDR3 protein: CAIRDRVAGGRETQYF; D gene: TRBD2; V gene: TRBV10-3; J gene: TRBJ2-5; clone size: NA
CDR3 DNA: TGTGCCAGCTCCGCGACTAGCGGGAGTAGCTACAATGAGCAGTTCTTC; CDR3 protein: CASSATSGSSYNEQFF; D gene: TRBD2; V gene: TRBV18; J gene: TRBJ2-1; clone size: NA
CDR3 DNA: TGTGCCAGTAGTATCAACATAGGGACGGCGGTTATGAACACTGAAGCTTTCTTT; CDR3 protein: CASSINIGTAVMNTEAFF; D gene: NA; V gene: TRBV19; J gene: TRBJ1-1; clone size: once
CDR3 DNA: TGTGCCAGCAGTGAATGGGGGCAGCCCCAGCATTTT; CDR3 protein: CASSEWGQPQHF; D gene: NA; V gene: TRBV6-1; J gene: TRBJ1-5; clone size: NA
CDR3 DNA: TGTGCCAGTAGTAGGCAGCCCCGAAACTATGGCTACACCTTC; CDR3 protein: CASSRQPRNYGYTF; D gene: NA; V gene: TRBV19; J gene: TRBJ1-2; clone size: NA
CDR3 DNA: TGCGCCAGCAGCTTGCTAAGGGGTTCTGGGGCCAACGTCCTGACTTTC; CDR3 protein: CASSLLRGSGANVLTF; D gene: NA; V gene: TRBV5-1; J gene: TRBJ2-6; clone size: once
CDR3 DNA: TGTGCCAGCAGCTTGGTTCTAGCGGGGGCCGGAGGAGATACGCAGTATTTT; CDR3 protein: CASSLVLAGAGGDTQYF; D gene: TRBD2; V gene: TRBV5-4; J gene: TRBJ2-3; clone size: once
CDR3 DNA: TGTGCCAGCAGTTCAGATGGAAACACCATATATTTT; CDR3 protein: CASSSDGNTIYF; D gene: NA; V gene: TRBV6-5; J gene: TRBJ1-3; clone size: NA
CDR3 DNA: TGTGCCAGTAGTGAACAGGGCCTTAGCGCGGTTTCCCTCCACTTT; CDR3 protein: CASSEQGLSAVSLHF; D gene: NA; V gene: TRBV19; J gene: TRBJ1-6; clone size: NA
CDR3 DNA: TGTGCCAGCTCATCGTGGGGTGGTTCGGACACAGATACGCAGTATTTT; CDR3 protein: CASSSWGGSDTDTQYF; D gene: NA; V gene: TRBV18; J gene: TRBJ2-3; clone size: NA
CDR3 DNA: TGCGCCAGCAGCCAAGATCACCCCGTTGGCTACAATGAGCAGTTCTTC; CDR3 protein: CASSQDHPVGYNEQFF; D gene: NA; V gene: TRBV4-3; J gene: TRBJ2-1; clone size: once
CDR3 DNA: TGTGCCAGCAGTCTGGCCCCCGCAGCGGGAATCATGGGAAACATTCAGTACTTC; CDR3 protein: CASSLAPAAGIMGNIQYF; D gene: TRBD2; V gene: TRBV27; J gene: TRBJ2-4; clone size: NA
CDR3 DNA: TGCAGCGCCGACGGCGCGCCCGGGACAGGGTCAGGAAACACCATATATTTT; CDR3 protein: CSADGAPGTGSGNTIYF; D gene: TRBD1; V gene: TRBV29-1; J gene: TRBJ1-3; clone size: NA
CDR3 DNA: TGTGCCAGCAGTATAGGGTCAGGGGGCTATGAAAAACTGTTTTTT; CDR3 protein: CASSIGSGGYEKLFF; D gene: TRBD1; V gene: TRBV7-6; J gene: TRBJ1-4; clone size: NA
CDR3 DNA: TGCGCCAGCAGACCGGGACAGTCAAAGAATGAAAAACTGTTTTTT; CDR3 protein: CASRPGQSKNEKLFF; D gene: TRBD1; V gene: TRBV5-1; J gene: TRBJ1-4; clone size: NA
CDR3 DNA: TGTGCCAGCAGCCAAGATCGCGGGGACTATGGCTACACCTTC; CDR3 protein: CASSQDRGDYGYTF; D gene: NA; V gene: TRBV4-2; J gene: TRBJ1-2; clone size: NA
CDR3 DNA: TGTGCCAGCAGCCCCGGACAGGGTCGCGAGCAGTACTTC; CDR3 protein: CASSPGQGREQYF; D gene: TRBD1; V gene: TRBV7-3; J gene: TRBJ2-7; clone size: NA
CDR3 DNA: TGTGCCAGTCTTGTCTACGAGCAGTACTTC; CDR3 protein: CASLVYEQYF; D gene: NA; V gene: TRBV25-1; J gene: TRBJ2-7; clone size: NA
CDR3 DNA: TGTGCCAGCTCACCACTTGAAGAGACCCAGTACTTC; CDR3 protein: CASSPLEETQYF; D gene: NA; V gene: TRBV18; J gene: TRBJ2-5; clone size: NA
CDR3 DNA: TGTGCCAGCAGCCAGAGTTGGGGGAGCAATCAGCCCCAGCATTTT; CDR3 protein: CASSQSWGSNQPQHF; D gene: NA; V gene: TRBV7-2; J gene: TRBJ1-5; clone size: NA
CDR3 DNA: TGTGCCAGCAGCTCAACTAGCGGGAGAGTTCTCCCCGGGGAGCTGTTTTTT; CDR3 protein: CASSSTSGRVLPGELFF; D gene: TRBD2; V gene: TRBV7-9; J gene: TRBJ2-2; clone size: NA
CDR3 DNA: TGTGCCAGCAGCTTTAAGGGAATGTTTTTCTACGAGCAGTACTTC; CDR3 protein: CASSFKGMFFYEQYF; D gene: NA; V gene: TRBV7-9; J gene: TRBJ2-7; clone size: NA
CDR3 DNA: TGTGCCAGCAGTTTAGCGGCGGGGCCCCAGCATTTT; CDR3 protein: CASSLAAGPQHF; D gene: NA; V gene: TRBV12-3/TRBV12-4; J gene: TRBJ1-5; clone size: NA